The clone carrying this TCR beta chain was observed many times. The antigen is unknown. One entry per CDR3 protein results from TCRdb running MiXCR on the RT-PCR reads. The sample has under 200,000 distinct CDR3 sequences, roughly 10% seen once. The sample comes from a study of response to subunit inactivated influenza vaccine. General study findings and limits: Few new T cells, the authors suggested, are recruited by each seasonal influenza vaccination.

The V and J ends lost 2 bases and 0 bases respectively, with 16 bases between them. The CDR3 is 17 amino acids. The germline CDR1 and CDR2 sequences are SEHNR and FQNEAQ (reference sequence). The sequence came from a man between 50 and 75 years old who received an inactivated influenza vaccine. The chain joins TRBV7-9 to TRBJ2-5; tentatively, D is TRBD1 (5 bases). Sequenced material: CD8+ T cells sorted from PBMCs, taken about 24 months after vaccination. The CDR3 region is CASSLPAQGDYQETQYF. The CDR3 bases are TGTGCCAGCAGCTTACCGGCCCAAGGGGATTACCAAGAGACCCAGTACTTC.